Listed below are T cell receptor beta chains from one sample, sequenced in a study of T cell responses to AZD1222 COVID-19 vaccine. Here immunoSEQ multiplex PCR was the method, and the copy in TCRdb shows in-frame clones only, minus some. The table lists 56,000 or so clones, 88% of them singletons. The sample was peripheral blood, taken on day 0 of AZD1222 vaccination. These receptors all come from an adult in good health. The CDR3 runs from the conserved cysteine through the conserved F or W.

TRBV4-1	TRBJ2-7	CASSRGLGAYEQYF
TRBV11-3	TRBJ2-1	CASSGSALAGGREQFF
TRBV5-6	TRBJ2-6	CASSFRSSGANVLTF
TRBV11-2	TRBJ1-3	CASSPSTPGFGNTIYF
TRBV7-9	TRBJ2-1	CASSYGTSGNEQFF
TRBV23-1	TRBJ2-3	CASSQPTLRPMSPQYF
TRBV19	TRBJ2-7	CASSIGGGAYEQYF
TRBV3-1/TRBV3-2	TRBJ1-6	CASSLNNSPLHF
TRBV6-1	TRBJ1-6	CASSETLGDNSPLHF
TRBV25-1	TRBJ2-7	CASSDGTGGEQYF
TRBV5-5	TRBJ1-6	CASSLAYGQGFYNSPLHF
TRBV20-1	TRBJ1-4	CSASGRRNEKLFF
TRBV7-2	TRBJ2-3	CASSLIALNLDTQYF
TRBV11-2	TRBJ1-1	CASSLDSNTEAFF
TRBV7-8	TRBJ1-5	CASSPRRDNQPQHF
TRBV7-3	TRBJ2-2	CASSLSGQNTGELFF
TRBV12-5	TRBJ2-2	CASGLNTGELFF
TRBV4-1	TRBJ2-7	CASSQAVAIEQYF
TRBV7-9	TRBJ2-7	CASSLSLGRAYEQYF
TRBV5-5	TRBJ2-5	CASSQLREPGETQYF
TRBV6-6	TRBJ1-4	CASSYSREKLFF
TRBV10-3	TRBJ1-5	CAIRQGGSDQPQHF
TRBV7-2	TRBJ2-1	CASSGQGANNEQFF
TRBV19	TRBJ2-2	CASADRFNTGELFF
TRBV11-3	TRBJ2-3	CATSTERGDTQYF
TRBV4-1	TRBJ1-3	CASSQGRQAYSGNTIYF
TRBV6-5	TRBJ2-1	CASNRGAGNNEQFF
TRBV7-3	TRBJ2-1	CASSLRPGLAENEQFF